One sample yielded the 26 T cell receptor beta chains listed below, sequenced in a study of shared clonotypes between healthy human individuals. This table comes from immunoSEQ multiplex PCR, and its TCRdb copy is limited to in-frame clones, with some not included. The data contain some 2,100,000 clones, around 95% of them seen just once; the ten biggest clones take up over 0.1%. Specimen: naive CD4+ T cells sorted from blood. Specified subset: CD45RA+ positively selected. These receptors were obtained from a man between 18 and 35 years old in good health.

CDR3 in amino acids: CASSPTTGTMTEAFF. The CDR3 DNA reads as TGTGCCAGCAGTCCCACCACAGGGACTATGACTGAAGCTTTCTTT. The rearrangement joins TRBV6-6 to TRBJ1-1, with D possibly matching TRBD1 (6 bases). The CDR3 extends over 15 amino acids. CDR1 is MNHNY, CDR2 SVGAGI, per germline (reference sequence). V dropped 5 bases and J dropped 5 bases, with 18 bases sitting between them.

The chain links TRBV10-3 to TRBJ1-2; D perhaps matches TRBD1 (5 bases). CDR1 is ENHRY, CDR2 SYGVKD, per germline. The CDR3 extends over 16 amino acids. V was clipped by 5 bases and J by 5 bases, with 21 bases between them. Here the CDR3 DNA reads TGTGCCATCAGTTCTGGGGCTGCGGGGGGTACTTATGGCTACACCTTC. Its protein product is CAISSGAAGGTYGYTF.

As regards this clone: This same CDR3 is encoded by further DNA sequences in the sample. V and J are TRBV5-4 and TRBJ2-5; D could derive from TRBD1 or TRBD2 (5 bases each). This CDR3 region has 13 residues. Trimming took off 2 bases at V and 3 bases at J, with 8 bases between the two ends. Germline V gene sequence: CDR1 SGHNT, CDR2 YYREEE (reference sequence). The CDR3 here is CASSLRGEETQYF. The CDR3 DNA reads as TGTGCCAGCAGCTTAAGGGGAGAAGAGACCCAGTACTTC.

This chain uses TRBV7-9 with TRBJ1-6; possibly TRBD1 for D (5 bases). Germline CDR1 and CDR2: SEHNR and FQNEAQ (reference sequence). This CDR3 is built from 14 residues. The ends were cut back, 1 base at V and 11 bases at J, with 12 bases in the middle. The CDR3: CASSLGGDYPPLHF. Here the CDR3 DNA reads TGTGCCAGCAGCTTAGGGGGGGACTACCCACCCCTCCACTTT.

A note on this clone: At one boundary the junction diverges from the germline segment, which might be a read error. V is TRBV10-3 and J is TRBJ2-3; no reliable D call. The length of the CDR3 is 11 residues. Germline V gene lookup returns CDR1 ENHRY and CDR2 SYGVKD. The CDR3 loop is CATSRTDTQYF. CDR3 DNA: TGTGCCACCAGTAGGACAGATACGCAGTATTTT.

The CDR3: CASSKTGGEAFF. The CDR3, as DNA: TGTGCCAGCAGCAAGACCGGGGGTGAAGCTTTCTTT. The chain is built from TRBV6-5 and TRBJ1-1; TRBD1 is a possible D gene (5 bases). The CDR3 is 12 amino acids. Germline CDR1 reads MNHEY; CDR2 reads SVGAGI. Trimming pared 6 bases from V and 7 bases from J, leaving 12 bases between.

This chain connects TRBV11-2 to TRBJ2-2, with TRBD1 matching 7 bases. With V trimmed by 4 bases and J by 6 bases, 5 bases remained unmatched. The germline CDR1 and CDR2 sequences are SGHAT and FQNNGV. The CDR3 length is 14 residues. CDR3 coding DNA: TGTGCCAGCAGCTCACTCGACAGGGCCGGGGAGCTGTTTTTT. Its translation is CASSSLDRAGELFF.

V gene TRBV7-3 combines with J gene TRBJ2-3; no reliable D call. Germline V gene lookup returns CDR1 SGHTA and CDR2 FQGTGA. V gave up 2 bases and J gave up 0 bases, with 6 bases separating them. The CDR3 length is 14 residues. CDR3 coding DNA: TGTGCCAGCAGCTTATCGGTGAGCACAGATACGCAGTATTTT. Translating it yields CASSLSVSTDTQYF.

This chain connects TRBV6-5 to TRBJ1-2; 8 bases are shared with TRBD1. V shed 6 bases and J 4 bases; nucleotides not matched to a gene: 10. The CDR3 is 15 amino acids. In germline, CDR1 is MNHEY, CDR2 SVGAGI. The CDR3 spells CASSPTTGVAYGYTF. As DNA, the CDR3 is TGTGCCAGCAGCCCCACGACAGGGGTTGCCTATGGCTACACCTTC.

The chain employs TRBV18 and TRBJ2-3; weak D call: TRBD1 (6 bases). With 1 base removed from V and 0 bases from J, the gap between germline ends came to 11 bases. Germline CDR1 and CDR2: KGHSH and LQKENI. CDR3 size: 16 residues. CDR3: CASSPRTESSTDTQYF. CDR3 DNA: TGTGCCAGCTCACCACGGACAGAGTCCAGCACAGATACGCAGTATTTT.

The rearrangement links TRBV6-6 to TRBJ1-1; D might be TRBD1 (6 bases). Germline-derived CDR1 and CDR2 are MNHNY and SVGAGI (reference sequence). Trimming took off 4 bases at V and 8 bases at J, with 17 bases between the two ends. The CDR3 runs to 14 residues. The CDR3 bases are TGTGCCAGCAGTTCCGGGGGCAGCCTCCCGGAAGCTTTCTTT. It encodes CASSSGGSLPEAFF.

V and J are TRBV11-3 and TRBJ2-3, with 7 bases fitting TRBD2. CDR1 SGHNT and CDR2 YENEEA come from the germline V gene. V shed 5 bases and J 6 bases; nucleotides not matched to a gene: 14. This CDR3 has 16 residues. The chain's CDR3 is CASSKSLPGGEDTQYF. CDR3 sequence (DNA): TGTGCCAGCAGCAAATCTCTCCCGGGAGGTGAGGATACGCAGTATTTT.

The rearrangement links TRBV28 to TRBJ2-3; D is possibly TRBD1 or TRBD2 (5 bases each). Looked up from germline, CDR1 is MDHEN and CDR2 is SYDVKM. Trimming cost V 6 bases and J 1 base, with 20 bases left between them. CDR3 length: 17 amino acids. The CDR3 is CASSQPLRDPRTDTQYF. The CDR3 bases are TGTGCCAGCAGCCAACCTCTCCGGGACCCACGCACAGATACGCAGTATTTT.

The genes are TRBV11-2 and TRBJ2-7; D tentatively fits TRBD1 or TRBD2 (7 bases each). Trimming left V 6 bases short and J 7 bases short, with 19 bases between. Per the germline V gene, CDR1 is SGHAT and CDR2 is FQNNGV. The CDR3 runs 14 residues. The CDR3 sequence is CASRQGGGDFEQYF. The CDR3 DNA reads TGTGCCAGCAGGCAGGGGGGAGGGGATTTTGAGCAGTACTTC.

V usage is TRBV9 and J usage is TRBJ1-2, with TRBD1 matching 7 bases. CDR3 length: 16 amino acids. The junction had 15 bases not matched to a gene; V was cut back by 2 bases and J by 8 bases. The germline V gene encodes CDR1 SGDLS and CDR2 YYNGEE. CDR3 loop: CASSVSAGQPIMGYTF. The CDR3 region has the DNA TGTGCCAGCAGCGTCTCGGCGGGACAGCCTATAATGGGCTACACCTTC.

V and J are TRBV5-1 and TRBJ2-2, with TRBD1 identical over 7 bases. After removal of 3 bases from V and 0 bases from J, the junction contained 2 bases not matched to a gene. Germline V lookup: CDR1 SGHRS, CDR2 YFSETQ. The CDR3 loop spans 15 amino acids. The CDR3 coding sequence is TGCGCCAGCAGCTCACAGGGGACGAACACCGGGGAGCTGTTTTTT. Residues: CASSSQGTNTGELFF.

Notes on this clone: Other DNA sequences within the sample encode an identical CDR3. The DNA of the CDR3 is TGTGCCAGTAGTATTCAGGGGAACTATGGCTACACCTTC. Its protein is CASSIQGNYGYTF. V is TRBV19 and J is TRBJ1-2; D is perhaps TRBD1 (6 bases). V was trimmed by 3 bases and J by 2 bases, leaving 7 bases between them. Per the germline V gene, CDR1 is LNHDA and CDR2 is SQIVND (reference sequence). There are 13 residues in the CDR3.

The V gene is TRBV19, the J gene TRBJ2-3, with D maybe TRBD2 (5 bases). Deletions cut 6 bases from V and 7 bases from J, with 8 bases between. Per the germline V gene, CDR1 is LNHDA and CDR2 is SQIVND (reference sequence). The CDR3 covers 11 residues. For the CDR3, the DNA is TGTGCCAGTAGAAGCGGAAATACGCAGTATTTT. This gives the protein CASRSGNTQYF. Combining the CDR3 with reference TRBV19 and TRBJ2-3 gives the whole variable domain DGGITQSPKYLFRKEGQNVTLSCEQNLNHDAMYWYRQDPGQGLRLIYYSQIVNDFQKGDIAEGYSVSREKKESFPLTVTSAQKNPTAFYLCASRSGNTQYFGPGTRLTVL.

This clone was counted a few times. The chain employs TRBV28 and TRBJ2-2; possible D gene TRBD1, 5 bases. The CDR3 has 16 amino acids. The germline V gene has CDR1 MDHEN and CDR2 SYDVKM. The V end was cut by 3 bases, the J end by 0 bases, with 11 bases between. The CDR3 sequence: CASSFSSGTNTGELFF. The CDR3 region has the DNA TGTGCCAGCAGTTTCTCGTCAGGGACGAACACCGGGGAGCTGTTTTTT.

This clone was counted once. V usage is TRBV18 and J usage is TRBJ2-1; the match to TRBD2 covers 8 bases. J gave up 8 bases and V 4 bases, and 7 bases lay outside the gene matches. From germline, CDR1 is KGHSH and CDR2 LQKENI. There are 14 residues in the CDR3. CDR3 coding DNA: TGTGCCAGCTCACGAGCGGGAGCCCTAGATGAGCAGTTCTTC. It specifies CASSRAGALDEQFF.

J is TRBJ2-3 and V is TRBV11-3; 13 bases fit TRBD2. V trimming: 5 bases; J trimming: 2 bases; junction bases outside the gene matches: 7. Looked up from germline, CDR1 is SGHNT and CDR2 is YENEEA. The CDR3 length is 17 residues. The CDR3 sequence: CASSGSGTSGDTDTQYF. DNA of the CDR3: TGTGCCAGCAGCGGCAGCGGGACTAGCGGGGACACAGATACGCAGTATTTT.

This clone was seen a single time. The rearrangement joins TRBV5-4 to TRBJ1-2; tentatively, D is TRBD1 (5 bases). CDR3 size: 12 residues. Germline CDR1 SGHNT, CDR2 YYREEE (reference sequence). V was pared by 6 bases and J by 4 bases, with 10 bases between. Written as DNA, the CDR3 is TGTGCCAGCAACGGAGACAGCTATGGCTACACCTTC. Translating gives CASNGDSYGYTF.

This chain links TRBV5-8 with TRBJ1-5; D is unclear. CDR3 size: 16 residues. V lost 3 bases and J 0 bases, leaving 13 bases between the germline ends. Germline V lookup: CDR1 SGHTS, CDR2 YDEGEE. This chain's CDR3 is CASSSQGRNSNQPQHF. In nucleotides, the CDR3 is TGTGCCAGCAGCTCACAAGGACGGAATAGCAATCAGCCCCAGCATTTT.

The V call is TRBV27, the J call TRBJ2-6; D call uncertain. The CDR3 covers 17 residues. With 3 bases removed from V and 4 bases from J, the gap between germline ends came to 16 bases. Germline V gene sequence: CDR1 MNHEY, CDR2 SMNVEV (reference sequence). The CDR3 loop reads CASSFGLGRPGANVLTF. Here the CDR3 DNA reads TGTGCCAGCAGTTTTGGGCTAGGCAGGCCCGGGGCCAACGTCCTGACTTTC.

This sequence joins TRBV21-1 and TRBJ1-3; the D segment call TRBD1 is taken from the table without a DNA check. TRBV21-1 is given as a pseudogene. The CDR3 consists of 15 residues. The CDR3 DNA sequence: TGTGCCAGCCTACAAGGGACAGAGGGAGGAAACACCATATATTTT. It is translated as CASLQGTEGGNTIYF.

The rearrangement joins TRBV5-1 to TRBJ2-7; D call uncertain. Trimming took off 7 bases at V and 2 bases at J, with 16 bases between the two ends. Germline lookup yields CDR1 SGHRS and CDR2 YFSETQ. The CDR3 runs to 14 residues. CDR3 bases: TGCGCCAGCTCCAAAATCTATGGCGCCTACGAGCAGTACTTC. Translation gives CASSKIYGAYEQYF. The full variable domain, with the rest looked up from reference TRBV5-1 and TRBJ2-7, is KAGVTQTPRYLIKTRGQQVTLSCSPISGHRSVSWYQQTPGQGLQFLFEYFSETQRNKGNFPGRFSGRQFSNSRSEMNVSTLELGDSALYLCASSKIYGAYEQYFGPGTRLTVT.